This TCR beta chain was obtained from a study of CD8 T cells in Susac syndrome. The CDR3 totals 14 residues. Deletions cut 1 base from V and 6 bases from J, with 11 bases between. CDR1 and CDR2 (germline): SEHNR, FQNEAQ (reference sequence). A single count supports this clonotype. Reverse transcription of about 0.45 to 1 ug RNA was carried out with random hexamers. The amplification used immunoSEQ multiplex PCR on TCR beta CDR3; it spanned 54 Vbeta and 13 Jbeta. One entry per CDR3 protein, called by TCRdb with MiXCR from the immunoSEQ multiplex PCR reads. The table shows around 130,000 distinct CDR3 sequences, with about 95% occurring only once. The study used healthy donors as controls matched for age and sex. TEMRA cells were FACS-enriched and CD8+ and CD4+ T cells negatively isolated.

This receptor was identified in a human donor in good health. The rearrangement joins TRBV7-9 to TRBJ2-3; D is possibly TRBD2 (6 bases). The sample was CD4+ T cells from PBMCs. For the CDR3, the DNA is TGTGCCAGCAGCTTAGGTCGCGGGGACGATACGCAGTATTTT. Translation gives CASSLGRGDDTQYF.